Listed below are T cell receptor beta chains from one sample, sequenced in a study of PD-1 blockade in mismatch repair-deficient tumors. This table comes from immunoSEQ multiplex PCR, and its TCRdb copy is limited to in-frame clones, with some not included. The sample holds some 48,000 clones, approximately 80% seen once. Sample: PBMCs, taken before pembrolizumab treatment. Receptors originate from an adult with mismatch repair-deficient cancer. CDR3s include the opening cysteine and the closing phenylalanine or tryptophan. A D gene is named only where the DNA matches it firmly. Only part of the rows carry a size: once, few, many, or a class if the clone is expanded.

TRBJ2-3 | TRBV7-7 | NA | few | CASGATGADTQYF | TGTGCTAGCGGCGCTACAGGGGCAGATACGCAGTATTTT
TRBJ2-2 | TRBV7-3 | NA | NA | CASSLGGRSRSTGELFF | TGTGCCAGCAGCTTAGGGGGCAGGTCACGGAGCACCGGGGAGCTGTTTTTT
TRBJ2-7 | TRBV11-2 | NA | NA | CASSFSHSTYEQYF | TGTGCCAGCAGCTTTAGTCACAGTACCTACGAGCAGTACTTC
TRBJ2-1 | TRBV19 | NA | once | CASSIREDEQFF | TGTGCCAGTAGTATAAGAGAGGATGAGCAGTTCTTC
TRBJ2-2 | TRBV6-5 | TRBD2 | NA | CASSFAGTSAGELFF | TGTGCCAGCAGCTTCGCCGGGACTAGTGCCGGGGAGCTGTTTTTT
TRBJ1-3 | TRBV5-1 | TRBD1 | NA | CASSRTGEFGNTIYF | TGCGCCAGCAGCAGAACAGGGGAATTTGGAAACACCATATATTTT
TRBJ2-7 | TRBV7-3 | TRBD2 | medium-sized | CASSLGAGGFEQYF | TGTGCCAGCAGCCTCGGGGCGGGAGGTTTCGAGCAGTACTTC
TRBJ2-3 | TRBV7-2 | NA | once | CASSLWGPSTDTQYF | TGTGCCAGCAGCTTATGGGGACCCAGCACAGATACGCAGTATTTT
TRBJ2-3 | TRBV27 | NA | NA | CASSLDSYTQYF | TGTGCCAGCAGTTTGGACAGCTATACGCAGTATTTT
TRBJ1-1 | TRBV6-5 | NA | NA | CASSSNSGDTEAFF | TGTGCCAGCAGTTCCAATTCCGGGGACACTGAAGCTTTCTTT
TRBJ1-1 | TRBV6-6 | TRBD1 | NA | CASSRDRGFTEAFF | TGTGCCAGCAGTCGGGACAGGGGGTTCACTGAAGCTTTCTTT
TRBJ1-4 | TRBV7-9 | TRBD1 | NA | CASSPAVRQGFEKLFF | TGTGCCAGCAGCCCAGCGGTCCGACAGGGGTTTGAAAAACTGTTTTTT